This T cell receptor beta chain comes out of a study of beta chain features in type 1 diabetes. This CDR3 is built from 14 residues. V was clipped by 7 bases and J by 5 bases, with 14 bases between them. Per the germline V gene, CDR1 is SNHLY and CDR2 is FYNNEI. Regarding the study as a whole: There was a moderate but significant shortening of TCRB CDR3s in all four CD4+ subsets of Type 1 diabetes patients. Because the template was cDNA, high-expressing cells might be over-represented.

Investigators reverse transcribed all isolated RNA, so they sequenced expressed TCRB transcripts. Clones were sequenced by immunoSEQ multiplex PCR, and TCRdb holds only the in-frame ones, with some missing. The table has some 660,000 clones, over 11% seen once. This clone was picked up a small number of times. The antigen remains undetermined. The source material was naive CD4+ T cells from blood. This receptor was taken from a man aged 18 to 29 with type 1 diabetes. This chain links TRBV2 with TRBJ1-4; D call uncertain. The CDR3 spells CASMSGSRNEKLFF. As DNA, the CDR3 is TGTGCCAGCATGAGCGGCAGCAGAAATGAAAAACTGTTTTTT.